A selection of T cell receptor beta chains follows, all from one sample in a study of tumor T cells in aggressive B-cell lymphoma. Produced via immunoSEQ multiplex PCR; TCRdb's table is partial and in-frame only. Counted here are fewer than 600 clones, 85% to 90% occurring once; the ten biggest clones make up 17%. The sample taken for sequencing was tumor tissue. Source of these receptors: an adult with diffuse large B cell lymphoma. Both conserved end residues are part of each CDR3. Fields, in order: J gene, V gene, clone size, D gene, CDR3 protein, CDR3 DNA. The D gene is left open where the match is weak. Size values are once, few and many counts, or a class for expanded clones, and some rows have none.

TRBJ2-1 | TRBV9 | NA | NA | CASSVTNVSYNEQFF | TGTGCCAGCAGCGTCACTAACGTATCCTACAATGAGCAGTTCTTC
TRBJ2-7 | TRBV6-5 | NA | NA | CASSVQGYEQYF | TGTGCCAGCAGTGTACAGGGCTACGAGCAGTACTTC
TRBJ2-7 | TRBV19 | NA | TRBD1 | CASSIDGTGGYYEQYF | TGCGCCAGTAGTATAGATGGGACAGGGGGTTACTACGAGCAGTACTTC
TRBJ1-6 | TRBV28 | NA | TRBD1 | CASSTLDRGLDSPLHF | TGTGCCAGCAGTACCCTGGACAGGGGATTGGATTCACCCCTCCACTTT
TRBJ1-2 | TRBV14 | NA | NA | CASSQEGRRVPYGYTF | TGTGCCAGCAGCCAAGAGGGTCGCAGGGTCCCCTATGGCTACACCTTC
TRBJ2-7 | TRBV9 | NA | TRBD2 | CASSVGGGGTYEQYF | TGTGCCAGCAGCGTAGGGGGCGGGGGGACCTACGAGCAGTACTTC
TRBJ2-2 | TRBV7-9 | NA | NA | CASIATGELFF | TGTGCCAGCATCGCGACCGGGGAGCTGTTTTTT
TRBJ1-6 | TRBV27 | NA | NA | CASSPEAAGGTDSPLHF | TGTGCCAGCAGTCCCGAGGCAGCGGGGGGCACGGATTCCCCCCTCCACTTT
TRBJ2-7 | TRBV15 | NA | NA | CATSRPPQGSYEQYF | TGTGCCACCAGCAGACCCCCACAGGGTTCCTACGAGCAGTACTTC
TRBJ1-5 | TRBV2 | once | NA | CASSHQDNQPQHF | TGTGCCAGCAGTCATCAGGACAATCAGCCCCAGCATTTT
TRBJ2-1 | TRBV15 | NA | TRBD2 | CATSRDLRGGTDEQFF | TGTGCCACCAGCAGAGATCTACGGGGGGGCACGGATGAGCAGTTCTTC
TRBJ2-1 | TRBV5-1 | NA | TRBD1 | CASSERGQTYNEQFF | TGCGCCAGCAGCGAGAGGGGACAGACCTACAATGAGCAGTTCTTC
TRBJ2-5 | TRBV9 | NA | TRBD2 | CASSASGGQETQYF | TGTGCCAGCAGCGCTAGCGGGGGCCAAGAGACCCAGTACTTC
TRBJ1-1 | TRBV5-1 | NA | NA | CASTWTPGMNTEAFF | TGCGCCAGCACCTGGACCCCAGGGATGAACACTGAAGCTTTCTTT
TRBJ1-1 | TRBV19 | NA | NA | CASSIAQNTEAFF | TGTGCCAGTAGTATAGCACAGAACACTGAAGCTTTCTTT
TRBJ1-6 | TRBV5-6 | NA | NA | CASSLSTRDNSPLHF | TGTGCCAGCAGCTTGTCAACACGGGATAATTCACCTCTCCACTTT
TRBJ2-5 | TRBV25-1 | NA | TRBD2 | CASSDGGGGETQYF | TGTGCCAGCAGTGACGGGGGGGGCGGGGAGACCCAGTACTTC
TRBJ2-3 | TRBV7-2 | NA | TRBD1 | CASSLTGTGVTDTQYF | TGTGCCAGCAGCTTAACCGGGACAGGGGTAACAGATACGCAGTATTTT
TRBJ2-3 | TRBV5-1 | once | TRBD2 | CASSLLAGGFTDTQYF | TGCGCCAGCAGCTTACTAGCGGGGGGGTTTACAGATACGCAGTATTTT
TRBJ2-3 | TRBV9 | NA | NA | CASSLSLGADTQYF | TGTGCCAGCAGCCTCTCGCTAGGGGCAGATACGCAGTATTTT
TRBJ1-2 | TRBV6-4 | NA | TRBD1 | CASSPGQKNYGYTF | TGTGCCAGCAGTCCGGGACAGAAAAACTATGGCTACACCTTC
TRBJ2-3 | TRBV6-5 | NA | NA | CASSVQSTDTQYF | TGTGCCAGCAGTGTACAGAGCACAGATACGCAGTATTTT
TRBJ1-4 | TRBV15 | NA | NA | CATSRDREGFLFF | TGTGCCACCAGCAGAGATCGAGAGGGTTTCCTGTTTTTT
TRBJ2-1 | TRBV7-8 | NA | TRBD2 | CASSLRGGENEQFF | TGTGCCAGCAGCTTGCGGGGGGGGGAGAATGAGCAGTTCTTC
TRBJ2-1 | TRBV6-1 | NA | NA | CASSEGQGRWNDNEQFF | TGTGCCAGCAGTGAAGGGCAGGGCAGGTGGAACGACAATGAGCAGTTCTTC
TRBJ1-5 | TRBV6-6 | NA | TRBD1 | CASTYGTANSNQPQHF | TGTGCCAGCACCTACGGGACAGCCAATAGCAATCAGCCCCAGCATTTT
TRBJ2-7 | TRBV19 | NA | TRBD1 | CASSIDGTGGYYEQYF | TGTGCCAGTAGTATAGATGGGACAGGGGGTTACTACGAGCAGTACTTC
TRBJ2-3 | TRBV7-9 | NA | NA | CASSSPRGGTDTQYF | TGTGCCAGCAGCTCGCCACGGGGTGGGACAGATACGCAGTATTTT
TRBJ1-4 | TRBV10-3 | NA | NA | CAISESLGRVTNEKLFF | TGTGCCATCAGTGAAAGTCTCGGCAGGGTGACTAATGAAAAACTGTTTTTT
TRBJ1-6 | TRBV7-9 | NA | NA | CASSLSFSPLHF | TGTGCCAGCAGCTTATCGTTTTCACCCCTCCACTTT
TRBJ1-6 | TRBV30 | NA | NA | CAWSGNSPLHF | TGTGCCTGGAGCGGTAATTCACCCCTCCACTTT
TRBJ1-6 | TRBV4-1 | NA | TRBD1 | CASSQVGQLNSPLHF | TGCGCCAGCAGCCAAGTGGGACAGCTTAATTCACCCCTCCACTTT
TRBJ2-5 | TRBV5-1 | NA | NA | CASSEVGETQYF | TGCGCCAGCAGCGAGGTGGGAGAGACCCAGTACTTC
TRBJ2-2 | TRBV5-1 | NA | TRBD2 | CASSRPGTSGGPGELFF | TGCGCCAGCAGCCGTCCCGGGACTAGCGGGGGCCCCGGGGAGCTGTTTTTT
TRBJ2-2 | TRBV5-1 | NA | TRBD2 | CASSTAGKNTGELFF | TGCGCCAGCAGCACAGCGGGGAAGAACACCGGGGAGCTGTTTTTT
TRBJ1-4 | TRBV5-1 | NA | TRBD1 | CASSFGQGQALFF | TGCGCCAGCAGTTTCGGACAGGGTCAAGCCCTGTTTTTT
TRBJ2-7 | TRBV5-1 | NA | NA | CASSLDRRYEQYF | TGCGCCAGCAGCTTGGACAGACGCTACGAGCAGTACTTC
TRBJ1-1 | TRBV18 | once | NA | CASSPTRILNTEAFF | TGTGCCAGCTCACCCACGAGAATATTGAACACTGAAGCTTTCTTT
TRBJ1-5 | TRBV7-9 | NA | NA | CASSPVGAHQPQHF | TGTGCCAGCAGCCCCGTTGGAGCCCATCAGCCCCAGCATTTT
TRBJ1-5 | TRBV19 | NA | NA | CASSIGEGAQHF | TGTGCCAGTAGTATAGGCGAAGGGGCCCAGCATTTT
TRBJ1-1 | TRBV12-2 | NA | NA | CASRLGNHNRVMNTEAFF | TGTGCAAGTCGCTTAGGGAATCATAACAGGGTAATGAACACTGAAGCTTTCTTT
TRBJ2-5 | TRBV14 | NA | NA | CASSQDPTGQAYF | TGTGCCAGCAGCCAAGATCCGACAGGACAAGCATACTTC